This is a list of T cell receptor beta chains from one sample in a study of blood T cell repertoires in COVID-19. Some clones are missing from TCRdb's copy, which holds only in-frame ones; the method was immunoSEQ multiplex PCR. The profile shows more than 150,000 clones, roughly 80% of them singletons. Sequenced input: peripheral blood. The receptors come from a man aged 60-69 years with acute or convalescent COVID-19. The CDR3 runs from the conserved cysteine through the conserved F or W. A D gene is named only where the DNA matches it firmly. Some rows mark clone size as missing; the rest say once, few, many or name a class of expanded clone.

CDR3aa: CASSQGDQGPTSSYNEQFF
CDR3nt: TGTGCCAGCAGCCAAGGGGATCAGGGGCCCACGAGCTCCTACAATGAGCAGTTCTTC
v_gene: TRBV3-1/TRBV3-2
j_gene: TRBJ2-1
d_gene: NA
abundance: few

CDR3aa: CASSARGRLNTEAFF
CDR3nt: TGTGCCAGTAGTGCCCGCGGCAGATTGAACACTGAAGCTTTCTTT
v_gene: TRBV19
j_gene: TRBJ1-1
d_gene: NA
abundance: NA

CDR3aa: CATSRDKGVNQPQHF
CDR3nt: TGTGCCACCAGCAGAGACAAAGGGGTGAACCAGCCCCAGCATTTT
v_gene: TRBV15
j_gene: TRBJ1-5
d_gene: NA
abundance: NA

CDR3aa: CATSRDVGGWGYGYTF
CDR3nt: TGTGCCACCAGCAGAGACGTAGGAGGGTGGGGCTATGGCTACACCTTC
v_gene: TRBV15
j_gene: TRBJ1-2
d_gene: NA
abundance: NA

CDR3aa: CASSIDPREKLFF
CDR3nt: TGTGCCAGTAGTATAGATCCACGGGAAAAACTGTTTTTT
v_gene: TRBV19
j_gene: TRBJ1-4
d_gene: NA
abundance: NA

CDR3aa: CASFASGRREQYF
CDR3nt: TGTGCCAGCTTTGCCTCGGGTAGACGCGAGCAGTACTTC
v_gene: TRBV28
j_gene: TRBJ2-7
d_gene: NA
abundance: NA

CDR3aa: CASSSRSDGYTF
CDR3nt: TGTGCCAGCAGCTCGAGGTCCGATGGCTACACCTTC
v_gene: TRBV7-2
j_gene: TRBJ1-2
d_gene: NA
abundance: few

CDR3aa: CASSQERQGYEQYF
CDR3nt: TGCGCCAGCAGCCAAGAAAGACAGGGCTACGAGCAGTACTTC
v_gene: TRBV4-3
j_gene: TRBJ2-7
d_gene: TRBD1
abundance: NA

CDR3aa: CASSATDRVKYF
CDR3nt: TGTGCCAGCAGCGCGACTGACAGGGTGAAGTACTTC
v_gene: TRBV9
j_gene: TRBJ2-7
d_gene: TRBD1
abundance: NA

CDR3aa: CASSVSGGPSNEQFF
CDR3nt: TGTGCCAGCAGTGTGTCGGGAGGGCCTAGCAATGAGCAGTTCTTC
v_gene: TRBV6-4
j_gene: TRBJ2-1
d_gene: TRBD2
abundance: once

CDR3aa: CASSAETGVNSPLHF
CDR3nt: TGTGCCAGCAGTGCCGAGACAGGGGTTAATTCACCCCTCCACTTT
v_gene: TRBV6-4
j_gene: TRBJ1-6
d_gene: TRBD1
abundance: NA

CDR3aa: CSAQGAYGYTF
CDR3nt: TGCAGTGCACAGGGCGCCTATGGCTACACCTTC
v_gene: TRBV20-1
j_gene: TRBJ1-2
d_gene: NA
abundance: NA

CDR3aa: CASSPPQGANYEQYF
CDR3nt: TGTGCCAGCAGCCCCCCACAGGGAGCGAACTACGAGCAGTACTTC
v_gene: TRBV5-6
j_gene: TRBJ2-7
d_gene: NA
abundance: NA

CDR3aa: CASSFPGQGDYGYTF
CDR3nt: TGTGCCAGCAGTTTTCCGGGACAGGGGGACTATGGCTACACCTTC
v_gene: TRBV6-6
j_gene: TRBJ1-2
d_gene: TRBD1
abundance: NA

CDR3aa: CASSLSWTSGMRSGEQYF
CDR3nt: TGTGCCAGCAGTCTCTCCTGGACTAGCGGGATGCGGTCAGGGGAGCAGTACTTC
v_gene: TRBV6-6
j_gene: TRBJ2-7
d_gene: TRBD2
abundance: many

CDR3aa: CASSGGAATGVNIQYF
CDR3nt: TGCGCCAGCAGCGGGGGGGCGGCAACCGGGGTAAACATTCAGTACTTC
v_gene: TRBV5-1
j_gene: TRBJ2-4
d_gene: NA
abundance: NA

CDR3aa: CASSYSTGLGLSPLHF
CDR3nt: TGTGCCAGCAGTTACTCGACCGGACTCGGCTTGTCACCCCTCCACTTT
v_gene: TRBV6-5
j_gene: TRBJ1-6
d_gene: NA
abundance: NA

CDR3aa: CASSLEQGRLFF
CDR3nt: TGTGCCAGCAGCTTGGAACAGGGTAGGCTGTTTTTT
v_gene: TRBV5-6
j_gene: TRBJ2-2
d_gene: NA
abundance: NA

CDR3aa: CASRRIGGQETQYF
CDR3nt: TGTGCCAGCAGGCGCATCGGGGGCCAAGAGACCCAGTACTTC
v_gene: TRBV3-1/TRBV3-2
j_gene: TRBJ2-5
d_gene: NA
abundance: NA

CDR3aa: CASSLAGGPSYEQYF
CDR3nt: TGTGCCAGCAGCTTAGCGGGAGGGCCCTCCTACGAGCAGTACTTC
v_gene: TRBV7-2
j_gene: TRBJ2-7
d_gene: TRBD2
abundance: NA

CDR3aa: CASSWADIASGNTIYF
CDR3nt: TGCGCCAGCAGCTGGGCGGACATTGCCTCTGGAAACACCATATATTTT
v_gene: TRBV5-1
j_gene: TRBJ1-3
d_gene: NA
abundance: NA

CDR3aa: CASSYDRKGVTEAFF
CDR3nt: TGTGCCAGCAGTTACGACCGCAAGGGGGTGACTGAAGCTTTCTTT
v_gene: TRBV6-5
j_gene: TRBJ1-1
d_gene: NA
abundance: NA

CDR3aa: CASSAPGTGFYNEQFF
CDR3nt: TGTGCCAGCAGCGCCCCCGGGACAGGGTTCTACAATGAGCAGTTCTTC
v_gene: TRBV9
j_gene: TRBJ2-1
d_gene: TRBD1
abundance: NA

CDR3aa: CASSDRVNQPQHF
CDR3nt: TGTGCCAGCTCCGACAGGGTTAATCAGCCCCAGCATTTT
v_gene: TRBV28
j_gene: TRBJ1-5
d_gene: TRBD1
abundance: NA

CDR3aa: CASSEPGQGANEKLFF
CDR3nt: TGTGCCAGCAGTGAACCGGGACAGGGGGCTAATGAAAAACTGTTTTTT
v_gene: TRBV6-1
j_gene: TRBJ1-4
d_gene: TRBD1
abundance: NA

CDR3aa: CASSQAGWNSPLHF
CDR3nt: TGTGCCAGCAGCCAAGCAGGGTGGAATTCACCCCTCCACTTT
v_gene: TRBV3-1/TRBV3-2
j_gene: TRBJ1-6
d_gene: NA
abundance: NA

CDR3aa: CASSPGTPDNEQFF
CDR3nt: TGTGCCAGCAGCCCGGGGACACCGGACAATGAGCAGTTCTTC
v_gene: TRBV7-9
j_gene: TRBJ2-1
d_gene: NA
abundance: once

CDR3aa: CASSLEIGSSYEQYF
CDR3nt: TGTGCCAGCAGCTTAGAGATTGGGAGCTCCTACGAGCAGTACTTC
v_gene: TRBV7-2
j_gene: TRBJ2-7
d_gene: NA
abundance: few

CDR3aa: CASSFAEENTEAFF
CDR3nt: TGTGCCTCCTCTTTCGCAGAGGAGAACACTGAAGCTTTCTTT
v_gene: TRBV5-4
j_gene: TRBJ1-1
d_gene: NA
abundance: few

CDR3aa: CSVSQGVSSYNSPLHF
CDR3nt: TGCAGCGTTTCACAGGGCGTGAGCTCCTATAATTCACCCCTCCACTTT
v_gene: TRBV29-1
j_gene: TRBJ1-6
d_gene: NA
abundance: NA

CDR3aa: CASSFPGSNQPQHF
CDR3nt: TGTGCCAGCAGTTTTCCGGGATCCAATCAGCCCCAGCATTTT
v_gene: TRBV28
j_gene: TRBJ1-5
d_gene: NA
abundance: NA

CDR3aa: CASTSGTGAEKLFF
CDR3nt: TGCGCCAGCACCTCAGGGACAGGGGCAGAAAAACTGTTTTTT
v_gene: TRBV5-1
j_gene: TRBJ1-4
d_gene: TRBD1
abundance: NA

CDR3aa: CAISVQVAGGYYEQYF
CDR3nt: TGTGCCATCAGTGTTCAGGTAGCGGGGGGATACTACGAGCAGTACTTC
v_gene: TRBV10-3
j_gene: TRBJ2-7
d_gene: TRBD2
abundance: NA

CDR3aa: CASRHSGTGGIPLHF
CDR3nt: TGTGCCAGCAGACACTCCGGGACAGGGGGCATCCCCCTCCACTTT
v_gene: TRBV6-6
j_gene: TRBJ1-6
d_gene: TRBD1
abundance: few

CDR3aa: CASSPPGRVLFF
CDR3nt: TGTGCCAGCAGTCCACCCGGGAGGGTGTTGTTTTTT
v_gene: TRBV28
j_gene: TRBJ1-4
d_gene: NA
abundance: NA

CDR3aa: CASSQAVTSNTGELFF
CDR3nt: TGTGCCAGCAGCCAAGCCGTGACTAGCAACACCGGGGAGCTGTTTTTT
v_gene: TRBV3-1/TRBV3-2
j_gene: TRBJ2-2
d_gene: TRBD2
abundance: NA

CDR3aa: CSVQLDRALEAFF
CDR3nt: TGCAGCGTGCAGTTGGACAGAGCCCTTGAAGCTTTCTTT
v_gene: TRBV29-1
j_gene: TRBJ1-1
d_gene: NA
abundance: NA

CDR3aa: CASSQDGGAYEQFF
CDR3nt: TGTGCCAGCAGCCAAGACGGGGGGGCATATGAGCAGTTCTTC
v_gene: TRBV3-1/TRBV3-2
j_gene: TRBJ2-1
d_gene: TRBD2
abundance: NA

CDR3aa: CASSQEWAQGANEKLFF
CDR3nt: TGTGCCAGCAGCCAAGAGTGGGCACAGGGGGCGAATGAAAAACTGTTTTTT
v_gene: TRBV4-2
j_gene: TRBJ1-4
d_gene: TRBD1
abundance: NA

CDR3aa: CASSLDGLAHIRYEQYF
CDR3nt: TGTGCCAGCAGCCTCGATGGACTAGCTCACATACGCTACGAGCAGTACTTC
v_gene: TRBV4-2
j_gene: TRBJ2-7
d_gene: TRBD2
abundance: NA

CDR3aa: CASSSTGGAGELFF
CDR3nt: TGTGCCAGCAGCTCTACGGGGGGGGCCGGGGAGCTGTTTTTT
v_gene: TRBV7-2
j_gene: TRBJ2-2
d_gene: TRBD2
abundance: NA

CDR3aa: CASSESMNTEAFF
CDR3nt: TGTGCCAGCAGTGAGTCCATGAACACTGAAGCTTTCTTT
v_gene: TRBV6-1
j_gene: TRBJ1-1
d_gene: NA
abundance: NA

CDR3aa: CATSRTVTDTEAFF
CDR3nt: TGTGCCACCAGCAGAACAGTAACTGACACTGAAGCTTTCTTT
v_gene: TRBV15
j_gene: TRBJ1-1
d_gene: NA
abundance: NA

CDR3aa: CARSLGRYRGTNEKLFF
CDR3nt: TGTGCCAGAAGCTTGGGAAGATACAGGGGGACTAATGAAAAACTGTTTTTT
v_gene: TRBV5-3
j_gene: TRBJ1-4
d_gene: TRBD1
abundance: NA

CDR3aa: CASSPWTGKESPLHF
CDR3nt: TGTGCCAGCAGCCCCTGGACAGGGAAGGAGTCACCCCTCCACTTT
v_gene: TRBV6-2/TRBV6-3
j_gene: TRBJ1-6
d_gene: TRBD1
abundance: once

CDR3aa: CSDGQGQNTEAFF
CDR3nt: TGCAGCGACGGACAGGGGCAGAACACTGAAGCTTTCTTT
v_gene: TRBV29-1
j_gene: TRBJ1-1
d_gene: TRBD1
abundance: NA

CDR3aa: CASSRTGTTEAFF
CDR3nt: TGTGCCAGCAGCCGGACAGGGACCACTGAAGCTTTCTTT
v_gene: TRBV7-3
j_gene: TRBJ1-1
d_gene: TRBD1
abundance: NA

CDR3aa: CASRGEVRRNEQFF
CDR3nt: TGTGCCTCACGGGGGGAGGTGAGGCGGAATGAGCAGTTCTTC
v_gene: TRBV6-5
j_gene: TRBJ2-1
d_gene: TRBD2
abundance: NA

CDR3aa: CASSQDRTGLSYEQYF
CDR3nt: TGCGCCAGCAGCCAAGATAGGACAGGGCTCTCCTACGAGCAGTACTTC
v_gene: TRBV4-1
j_gene: TRBJ2-7
d_gene: TRBD1
abundance: NA